This is a list of T cell receptor beta chains from one sample in a study of blood T cell repertoires in COVID-19. TCRdb keeps only in-frame clones here, not all; method: immunoSEQ multiplex PCR. This sample carries about 200,000 clones, 70% to 80% of them seen once, and the ten largest clones take 5.5% to 7%. Sequenced sample: peripheral blood. The receptors stem from a middle-aged woman with COVID-19, enrolled during active disease. Each CDR3 is given with its conserved first and last residue. A D gene is named only where the DNA matches it firmly. Size is stated for part of the rows, as once, few or many counts, or as a class when the clone is expanded.

TRBV4-1	once	TRBJ1-3	TRBD1	TGCGCCAGCAGCCAAGGACAGGGGACAGGAAACACCATATATTTT	CASSQGQGTGNTIYF
TRBV30	.	TRBJ1-1	TRBD1	TGTGCCTGGAGTGTACACCTCCCAGGGGGCACTGAAGCTTTCTTT	CAWSVHLPGGTEAFF
TRBV18	few	TRBJ2-5	TRBD2	TGTGCCAGCTCACCACCGGGACTAGCGGGAGGTCGAGAGACCCAGTACTTC	CASSPPGLAGGRETQYF
TRBV5-6	.	TRBJ2-7	.	TGTGCCAGCAGCTTGGGACCCGGAGGGACCTACGAGCAGTACTTC	CASSLGPGGTYEQYF
TRBV5-5	.	TRBJ1-1	.	TGTGCCAGCAGCTTGTCGCCAGACACTGAAGCTTTCTTT	CASSLSPDTEAFF
TRBV7-3	.	TRBJ1-1	.	TGTGCCAGCAGCCCTGGGGGGGTGAACACTGAAGCTTTCTTT	CASSPGGVNTEAFF
TRBV10-2	.	TRBJ2-7	TRBD1	TGCGCCAGCAGTGATTCCGACCGTAGGACAGGGGACGCCTACGAGCAGTACTTC	CASSDSDRRTGDAYEQYF
TRBV18	once	TRBJ1-1	.	TGTGCCAGCTCATCTAACACAGGGTCTAGGGCTGAAGCTTTCTTT	CASSSNTGSRAEAFF
TRBV27	.	TRBJ1-1	.	TGTGCCAGTTTTAGGACAGCCATGACCCTCATGAACACTGAAGCTTTCTTT	CASFRTAMTLMNTEAFF
TRBV19	.	TRBJ1-5	.	TGTGCCAGTAGTATAGTCCGGGGGGGGAGCAATCAGCCCCAGCATTTT	CASSIVRGGSNQPQHF
TRBV9	.	TRBJ2-1	.	TGTGCCAGCAGCCCCCCGTCCTTCAATGAGCAGTTCTTC	CASSPPSFNEQFF
TRBV19	.	TRBJ2-5	.	TGTGCCAGTAGTATAGCTCGACAGGGAGGAGAGACCCAGTACTTC	CASSIARQGGETQYF
TRBV7-9	many	TRBJ2-2	.	TGTGCCAGCAGCTCCCACAGGGAGAACACCGGGGAGCTGTTTTTT	CASSSHRENTGELFF
TRBV4-3	.	TRBJ1-2	.	TGCGCCAGCAGCCAACCGAAGCCTGACTGGTATGGCTACACCTTC	CASSQPKPDWYGYTF
TRBV3-1/TRBV3-2	once	TRBJ2-7	TRBD1	TGTGCCAGCAGCCAGGGCTCCGGGACAGGGTCCTACGAGCAGTACTTC	CASSQGSGTGSYEQYF
TRBV2	few	TRBJ2-7	TRBD2	TGTGCCAGCAGCTTGACTAGCGGGGGATTAGAGCAGTACTTC	CASSLTSGGLEQYF
TRBV4-1	.	TRBJ1-5	.	TGCGCCAGCAGCCAACTGGCGGATCAGCCCCAGCATTTT	CASSQLADQPQHF
TRBV7-9	.	TRBJ2-3	.	TGTGCCAGCGTTACAGGCGGTCCTAGCACAGATACGCAGTATTTT	CASVTGGPSTDTQYF
TRBV7-3	few	TRBJ1-6	TRBD1	TGTGCCAGCAGTTACGGGACAGCCAATTCACCCCTCCACTTT	CASSYGTANSPLHF
TRBV6-5	once	TRBJ2-4	.	TGTGCCAGCAGTTGGACTTCTCTTCGCGCCAAAAACATTCAGTACTTC	CASSWTSLRAKNIQYF
TRBV30	.	TRBJ2-3	TRBD2	TGTGCCTGGAGCGGCGGGGGGCCAGATACGCAGTATTTT	CAWSGGGPDTQYF
TRBV6-5	few	TRBJ1-2	.	TGTGCCAGCATCAGGGGCATTAACTATGGCTACACCTTC	CASIRGINYGYTF
TRBV6-1	.	TRBJ1-4	.	TGTGCCAGCAGTGAAGGTCAGGGTAGTGAAAAACTGTTTTTT	CASSEGQGSEKLFF
TRBV3-1/TRBV3-2	.	TRBJ2-2	TRBD2	TGTGCCAGCAGCCACGGCGGGAGAAGAGGGGCCGGGGAGCTGTTTTTT	CASSHGGRRGAGELFF
TRBV5-1	.	TRBJ2-1	.	TGCGCCAGCAACTTGAAAGACTCGAACCATGAGCAGTTCTTC	CASNLKDSNHEQFF
TRBV18	few	TRBJ1-3	.	TGTGCCAGCTCCTCCGGACAGTCTCCCTCTGGAAACACCATATATTTT	CASSSGQSPSGNTIYF
TRBV3-1/TRBV3-2	.	TRBJ2-1	.	TGTGCCAGCAGCCAAGACCCAGGACTCCGGTCTAATGAGCAGTTCTTC	CASSQDPGLRSNEQFF
TRBV9	.	TRBJ1-2	TRBD1	TGTGCCAGCAGCGTAGGGGGACAGGGCTTTAACTATGGCTACACCTTC	CASSVGGQGFNYGYTF
TRBV11-2	once	TRBJ1-4	TRBD1	TGTGCCAGCAGCTTGACAGGGGGTGAAAAACTGTTTTTT	CASSLTGGEKLFF
TRBV19	once	TRBJ1-6	.	TGTGCCAGTACCGAGTACAGGAGGTCAGGGGATTCACCCCTCCACTTT	CASTEYRRSGDSPLHF
TRBV2	.	TRBJ2-5	TRBD1	TGTGCCAGCAGCCGACAGGGTGGCGAGACCCAGTACTTC	CASSRQGGETQYF
TRBV7-2	.	TRBJ2-7	.	TGTGCCAGCAGCCGGCAAAGGGAGTACGAGCAGTACTTC	CASSRQREYEQYF
TRBV18	few	TRBJ2-3	TRBD1	TGTGCCAGCTCACTTCGACAGGGGGTAGATACGCAGTATTTT	CASSLRQGVDTQYF
TRBV18	.	TRBJ1-1	.	TGTGCCAGCTCACCTCGGGGGATGAACACTGAAGCTTTCTTT	CASSPRGMNTEAFF
TRBV5-8	few	TRBJ2-1	TRBD2	TGTGCCAGCAGCTTGGCTAGCGGGCACAATGAGCAGTTCTTC	CASSLASGHNEQFF
TRBV18	.	TRBJ2-2	TRBD1	TGTGCCAGCTCAGTCACCGGGACAGGGAGCACCGGGGAGCTGTTTTTT	CASSVTGTGSTGELFF
TRBV3-1/TRBV3-2	.	TRBJ1-1	TRBD1	TGTGCCAGCAGCCTAACACAGGGGGTGGACACTGAAGCTTTCTTT	CASSLTQGVDTEAFF
TRBV5-1	.	TRBJ2-3	TRBD1	TGCGCCAGCACCCGGGACAGGGTGACAACAGATACGCAGTATTTT	CASTRDRVTTDTQYF
TRBV14	.	TRBJ2-5	.	TGTGCCAGCAGCCCAGGGCCGAAGGGCTTCGAAGGGACCCAGTACTTC	CASSPGPKGFEGTQYF
TRBV6-1	.	TRBJ1-6	.	TGTGCCAGCAGTGAAGGGGAGTACGGAGTGGGGAATTCACCCCTCCACTTT	CASSEGEYGVGNSPLHF
TRBV3-1/TRBV3-2	.	TRBJ2-6	.	TGTGCCAGCAGCCAACTCCAGGGGCCGGCCAACGTCCTGACTTTC	CASSQLQGPANVLTF
TRBV27	once	TRBJ1-3	.	TGTGCCAGCAGTTCCATAGCCCCGGGGATGGGGAAGATAGCAGGAAACACCATATATTTT	CASSSIAPGMGKIAGNTIYF
TRBV7-9	.	TRBJ2-7	.	TGTGCCAGCCTGAGGCACCTCTCCTACGAGCAGTACTTC	CASLRHLSYEQYF
TRBV10-3	.	TRBJ1-2	TRBD1	TGTGCCATCAGTGGGGGGGACAGGCGTAACTATGGCTACACCTTC	CAISGGDRRNYGYTF
TRBV30	.	TRBJ1-4	.	TGTGCCTGGAGGGGAGAGGGTGAAAAACTGTTTTTT	CAWRGEGEKLFF
TRBV6-6	.	TRBJ1-2	.	TGTGCCAGCAGACAAGACAGTAACTATGGCTACACCTTC	CASRQDSNYGYTF
TRBV9	once	TRBJ1-4	.	TGTGCCAGCAGCGTAGCGGCGGTTAATGAAAAACTGTTTTTT	CASSVAAVNEKLFF